What follows are 2 T cell receptor beta chains derived from one specimen sequenced in a study of blood T cells in healthy people across ages. A sample-barcoded 5' primer and a J-beta primer mix were used in a second PCR of roughly 7 to 12 cycles. TCRdb re-called the 5' RACE reads with MiXCR, one entry per CDR3 protein. The table has 1.2 million to 1.5 million distinct CDR3 sequences, approximately 59% seen once. The sequenced material came from blood. These receptors originate from a man younger than 30 in good health.

V gene TRBV5-4 combines with J gene TRBJ2-7; 8 nucleotides agree with TRBD1. This CDR3 contains 17 residues. With V trimmed by 1 base and J by 5 bases, 14 bases remained unmatched. Per the germline V gene, CDR1 is SGHNT and CDR2 is YYREEE (reference sequence). The CDR3 loop is CASSLMGRGQGHHEQYF. The CDR3 region has the DNA TGTGCCAGCAGCTTGATGGGAAGAGGACAGGGACACCACGAGCAGTACTTC.

This clonotype has a handful of counts. The chain employs TRBV6-5 and TRBJ2-3; D not resolved. The length of the CDR3 is 11 residues. In germline, CDR1 is MNHEY, CDR2 SVGAGI. The V end lost 4 bases, the J end lost 7 bases, and 6 bases lay between the germline ends. The CDR3 reads CASSSPNTQYF. CDR3 DNA sequence: TGTGCCAGCAGTTCGCCGAATACGCAGTATTTT.